The present entry profiles one T cell receptor (beta chain) with its context. TCRdb's table, derived via immunoSEQ multiplex PCR, lists solely in-frame clones and lacks some. There are about 200,000 clones in the sample; 86% occur only once, and approximately 5% lies in the top ten. The sample is drawn from a study of blood T cell repertoires in COVID-19. Individuals drawn from around 25 US areas were roughly 18 to 100 years old. The CDR3 is 14 amino acids. The germline V gene has CDR1 LNHDA and CDR2 SQIVND (reference sequence). V was shortened by 7 bases and J by 1 base, with 13 bases between the two germline ends.

The J gene is TRBJ1-1, the V gene TRBV19; D is possibly TRBD1 (5 bases). The clonotype was recovered from a middle-aged man with acute COVID-19. The sequencing input was PBMCs or T cells enriched from blood (not recorded which). In nucleotides, the CDR3 is TGTGCCAGTACCCAGGACACGGCGAACACTGAAGCTTTCTTT. As protein: CASTQDTANTEAFF.